Below are 28 T cell receptor beta chains sequenced from a single sample in a study of beta chain features in type 1 diabetes. Their antigen targets remain unknown. Broader study findings: All four CD4+ subsets of Type 1 diabetes patients contained TCRB CDR3s that were moderately but significantly shorter.

The investigators reverse transcribed all of the isolated RNA, so they sequenced expressed TCRB transcripts. Assay: immunoSEQ multiplex PCR; the TCRdb copy retains only in-frame clones and omits some. The profile shows over 150,000 clones, 10% of them singletons. Material: central memory CD4+ T cells from blood. The receptor source for this set is a man aged 25-45 years with type 1 diabetes.

This clone was detected only a few times. The V gene is TRBV7-2, the J gene TRBJ1-1; TRBD1 is a possible D gene (5 bases). This CDR3 spans 13 amino acids. Germline CDR1 reads SGHTA; CDR2 reads FQGNSA. The V gene lost 4 bases and the J gene lost 3 bases, with 9 bases spanning the gap. The CDR3 loop is CASSSSRDTEAFF. CDR3 bases: TGTGCCAGCAGCTCCTCCAGGGACACTGAAGCTTTCTTT.

This clone was detected only a few times. The chain employs TRBV11-2 and TRBJ1-2, with 8 bases that match TRBD1. The CDR3 has 15 amino acids. Germline CDR1 and CDR2: SGHAT and FQNNGV. Trimming cost V 1 base and J 4 bases; bases outside gene matches: 5. CDR3 sequence reads: CASSLVQGGGYGYTF. The CDR3 DNA is TGTGCCAGCAGCTTAGTACAGGGGGGGGGCTATGGCTACACCTTC. Supplemented by reference TRBV11-2 and TRBJ1-2, the full variable domain reads EAGVAQSPRYKIIEKRQSVAFWCNPISGHATLYWYQQILGQGPKLLIQFQNNGVVDDSQLPKDRFSAERLKGVDSTLKIQPAKLEDSAVYLCASSLVQGGGYGYTFGSGTRLTVV.

This clone was recorded a few times. The chain is built from TRBV25-1 and TRBJ1-1; D perhaps matches TRBD1 (5 bases). Germline V gene sequence: CDR1 MGHDK, CDR2 SYGVNS. CDR3 length equals 15 residues. The ends were cut back, 3 bases at V and 3 bases at J, with 14 bases in the middle. The CDR3 DNA reads TGTGCCAGCAGTGATACGGGGGTGGGGGACACTGAAGCTTTCTTT. Translation: CASSDTGVGDTEAFF.

The chain employs TRBV27 and TRBJ2-3; 7 nucleotides agree with TRBD1. The CDR3 loop spans 13 amino acids. Germline V gives CDR1 MNHEY, CDR2 SMNVEV (reference sequence). V dropped 6 bases and J dropped 8; count of bases not matched to a gene: 8. The CDR3 region has the DNA TGTGCCAGCAGCGCTGACAGGGTTGGTACGCAGTATTTT. Protein sequence: CASSADRVGTQYF.

The chain uses TRBV2 and TRBJ2-3, with TRBD2 matching 10 bases. The germline V gene encodes CDR1 SNHLY and CDR2 FYNNEI. The CDR3 totals 16 residues. J was trimmed by 0 bases and V by 5 bases; bases with no gene match: 5. CDR3 protein: CASSPTTSGSTDTQYF. The CDR3 region has the DNA TGTGCCAGCAGTCCAACGACTAGCGGGAGCACAGATACGCAGTATTTT.

The sample holds a few counts of this clone. This chain uses TRBV18 with TRBJ2-7; a weak D match, TRBD2 (5 bases). The CDR3 consists of 13 residues. V was pared by 6 bases and J by 5 bases, with 14 bases between. Looked up from germline, CDR1 is KGHSH and CDR2 is LQKENI. CDR3 sequence (DNA): TGTGCCAGCTCCCCTGACTATTACCACGAGCAGTACTTC. Residues: CASSPDYYHEQYF. The variable domain in full, completed from reference TRBV18 and TRBJ2-7, reads NAGVMQNPRHLVRRRGQEARLRCSPMKGHSHVYWYRQLPEEGLKFMVYLQKENIIDESGMPKERFSAEFPKEGPSILRIQQVVRGDSAAYFCASSPDYYHEQYFGPGTRLTVT.

V gene TRBV28 combines with J gene TRBJ2-1; D is undetermined. The V gene's germline CDR1 is MDHEN and CDR2 SYDVKM. The CDR3 sequence is 14 residues long. Trimming stripped 3 bases from V and 4 bases from J, with 10 bases between. The CDR3 DNA sequence: TGTGCCAGCAGTTTGATCGGTTCGTACAATGAGCAGTTCTTC. As protein: CASSLIGSYNEQFF.

V and J are TRBV5-6 and TRBJ2-5; 7 bases fit TRBD1. CDR1 and CDR2 (germline): SGHDT, YYEEEE. The CDR3 runs 17 residues. J gave up 1 base and V 4 bases, and 13 bases lay outside the gene matches. The CDR3 nucleotides are TGTGCCAGCAGCGACTCTCGGACAGGATGGGGCCAAGAGACCCAGTACTTC. Its translation is CASSDSRTGWGQETQYF.

This clone came up a few times. The chain carries TRBV6-5 and TRBJ2-1; 9 bases line up with TRBD2. The CDR3 has 15 amino acids. Germline values: CDR1 MNHEY, CDR2 SVGAGI. The junction had 4 bases not matched to a gene; V was cut back by 1 base and J by 6 bases. CDR3 residues: CASSYLSSGTNEQFF. The CDR3 nucleotides are TGTGCCAGCAGTTACTTGTCTAGCGGGACCAATGAGCAGTTCTTC.

Worth noting for this clone: The same CDR3 is also encoded by other DNA sequences in this sample. This chain links TRBV7-2 with TRBJ2-7; TRBD1 matches 9 bases. Trimming took 4 bases from V and 3 from J; bases not matched to a gene: 4. CDR3 length: 14 amino acids. CDR1 is SGHTA and CDR2 is FQGNSA in the germline V gene. The CDR3 DNA sequence: TGTGCCAGCAGCTCCGGGACAGGGTACTACGAGCAGTACTTC. Its protein product is CASSSGTGYYEQYF.

This clone was picked up a small number of times. The V and J genes are TRBV9 and TRBJ2-3; D gene uncertain. This CDR3 is 12 amino acids long. Germline V gene lookup returns CDR1 SGDLS and CDR2 YYNGEE. Deletions cut 4 bases from V and 9 bases from J, with 12 bases between. CDR3 residues: CASSLDRVTQYF. The CDR3 DNA reads TGTGCCAGCAGCCTTGATAGAGTCACGCAGTATTTT.

This clone was seen a few times. V is TRBV6-6 and J is TRBJ2-7; TRBD2 agrees at 10 bases. The CDR3 covers 13 residues. From germline, CDR1 is MNHNY and CDR2 SVGAGI (reference sequence). V shed 7 bases, J shed 3 bases, and the junction held 3 bases outside the gene matches. The CDR3 protein is CASTSSGSYEQYF. In DNA form, the CDR3 reads TGTGCCAGCACGTCTAGCGGGAGCTACGAGCAGTACTTC.

This clone was detected once. The chain links TRBV19 to TRBJ2-1, with D possibly TRBD1 on 5 matching bases. CDR1 is LNHDA, CDR2 SQIVND, per germline (reference sequence). There are 16 residues in the CDR3. The V gene lost 5 bases and the J gene lost 7 bases, with 21 bases spanning the gap. For the CDR3, the DNA is TGTGCCAGTAGTGTCTCTCAGTTGGGGCTGTCGAATGAGCAGTTCTTC. It specifies CASSVSQLGLSNEQFF.

The chain couples TRBV18 to TRBJ2-7; unclear D gene. The germline CDR1 and CDR2 sequences are KGHSH and LQKENI. The CDR3 is made up of 14 amino acids. V lost 0 bases to trimming and J lost 0 bases, with 6 bases between them. CDR3 in amino acids: CASSPPSSSYEQYF. The DNA for the CDR3 is TGTGCCAGCTCACCACCGAGTAGCTCCTACGAGCAGTACTTC.

This clone was seen only a few times. The J gene is TRBJ2-5, the V gene TRBV5-4; 9 bases align to TRBD2. Germline CDR1 and CDR2: SGHNT and YYREEE (reference sequence). The V gene end was trimmed by 0 bases and the J gene end by 4 bases; junction bases not matched to a gene: 7. The CDR3 is 16 amino acids. CDR3: CASSLAGGRALETQYF. In nucleotides, the CDR3 is TGTGCCAGCAGCTTGGCCGGCGGGAGGGCCCTAGAGACCCAGTACTTC.

This chain connects TRBV4-3 to TRBJ2-7; TRBD1 might be the D (5 bases). The germline V gene has CDR1 LGHNA and CDR2 YSLEER. The ends were cut back, 1 base at V and 6 bases at J, with 25 bases in the middle. The CDR3 sequence is 18 residues long. The CDR3 reads CASSQVDMGFAGSGEQYF. CDR3 nucleotides: TGCGCCAGCAGCCAAGTGGACATGGGATTCGCTGGTTCAGGCGAGCAGTACTTC.

This chain connects TRBV9 to TRBJ2-5; 7 nucleotides align to TRBD2. The V segment lost 4 bases and the J segment 1 base; nucleotides outside the gene matches: 4. This CDR3 has 14 amino acids. CDR1 and CDR2 from the germline V gene are SGDLS and YYNGEE. The chain's CDR3 is CASSKTSAQETQYF. In DNA, the CDR3 is TGTGCCAGCAGCAAAACTAGCGCCCAAGAGACCCAGTACTTC.

This clone showed up just a few times. DNA of the CDR3: TGTGCCAGCAGCCCCGGTCAGGTCGGGGGGACAGATACGCAGTATTTT. Translating gives CASSPGQVGGTDTQYF. The chain carries TRBV7-9 and TRBJ2-3, with 7 bases identical to TRBD2. The CDR3 extends over 16 amino acids. Germline V lookup: CDR1 SEHNR, CDR2 FQNEAQ (reference sequence). V trimming: 5 bases; J trimming: 3 bases; junction bases outside the gene matches: 11. Full variable domain (rest looked up from reference TRBV7-9 and TRBJ2-3): DTGVSQNPRHKITKRGQNVTFRCDPISEHNRLYWYRQTLGQGPEFLTYFQNEAQLEKSRLLSDRFSAERPKGSFSTLEIQRTEQGDSAMYLCASSPGQVGGTDTQYFGPGTRLTVL.

This clone has more than one count but fewer than ten. This likely comes from a read error, as the CDR3 has no conserved phenylalanine or tryptophan at its end. The DNA is omitted, as the CDR3 cannot be located on it reliably, and the CDR3 follows TCRdb's listing. J is TRBJ2-7 and V is TRBV28; TRBD2 is the table's D call, not checked against the DNA. Germline V lookup: CDR1 MDHEN, CDR2 SYDVKM. The CDR3 sequence runs 14 residues, both termini included. CDR3 loop: CASSNPAGSGRAGC.

V usage is TRBV9 and J usage is TRBJ2-1, with 11 bases aligning to TRBD2. J gave up 13 bases and V 5 bases, and 8 bases lay outside the gene matches. The CDR3 extends over 13 amino acids. From germline, CDR1 is SGDLS and CDR2 YYNGEE. The CDR3 here is CASRDSTSGKQFF. CDR3 DNA sequence: TGTGCCAGCAGGGACTCGACTAGCGGGAAACAGTTCTTC.

This chain joins TRBV4-1 and TRBJ1-1; no reliable D call. This CDR3 is 15 amino acids long. Trimming removed 0 bases at V and 1 base at J, with 9 bases between. Per the germline V gene, CDR1 is MGHRA and CDR2 is YSYEKL. CDR3 nucleotide sequence: TGCGCCAGCAGCCAAGAGGTGACACCGAACACTGAAGCTTTCTTT. This gives the protein CASSQEVTPNTEAFF.

This clone was recorded a few times. The chain combines TRBV29-1 with TRBJ2-1, with 9 bases that match TRBD1. This CDR3 spans 12 amino acids. Germline loops: CDR1 SQVTM, CDR2 ANQGSEA. V gave up 6 bases and J gave up 7 bases; unmatched junction bases: 4. CDR3 in amino acids: CSVGTGRNEQFF. In nucleotides, the CDR3 is TGCAGCGTCGGGACAGGGCGGAATGAGCAGTTCTTC.

This clone was counted a few times. The chain recombines TRBV5-1 with TRBJ1-1; a possible D gene is TRBD1 (6 bases). This CDR3 spans 16 amino acids. Germline CDR1 reads SGHRS; CDR2 reads YFSETQ. V was clipped by 3 bases and J by 8 bases, with 23 bases between them. In DNA form, the CDR3 reads TGCGCCAGCAGCTCGGACCCGCAGGGGCTCATGGGGGAAGCTTTCTTT. It specifies CASSSDPQGLMGEAFF.

The table lists this clone with a few counts. CDR3 sequence (DNA): TGTGCCAGCAGCCGGGAAACAGGGCCATATGGCTACACCTTC. Protein: CASSRETGPYGYTF. This rearrangement joins TRBV4-2 to TRBJ1-2; D possibly corresponds to TRBD1 (6 bases). CDR1 is LGHNA, CDR2 YNFKEQ, per germline. The V and J ends lost 4 bases and 5 bases respectively, with 14 bases between them. The CDR3 is made up of 14 amino acids.

This sequence joins TRBV6-5 and TRBJ2-3; 7 bases are a match to TRBD2. The CDR3 sequence is 14 residues long. The V and J ends lost 3 bases and 4 bases, in that order; junction bases with no gene match: 4. The germline gives CDR1 MNHEY, CDR2 SVGAGI. In nucleotides, the CDR3 is TGTGCCAGCAGTTATAGGGAGGGCGCAGATACGCAGTATTTT. This codes for CASSYREGADTQYF.

This chain links TRBV18 with TRBJ1-5, with TRBD1 matching over 7 bases. Germline loops: CDR1 KGHSH, CDR2 LQKENI. Unmatched junction bases numbered 2, after V lost 3 bases and J lost 3 bases. This CDR3 region has 14 residues. The CDR3 here is CASSPGTVNQPQHF. CDR3 coding DNA: TGTGCCAGCTCACCTGGGACAGTCAATCAGCCCCAGCATTTT.

There are a few counts of this clone. V usage is TRBV10-3 and J usage is TRBJ2-1, with TRBD1 matching over 10 bases. With V trimmed by 3 bases and J by 7 bases, 3 bases remained unmatched. Germline CDR1 ENHRY, CDR2 SYGVKD. This CDR3 has 14 residues. CDR3 sequence reads: CAISELDRGNEQFF. The CDR3, as DNA: TGTGCCATCAGTGAACTGGACAGGGGGAATGAGCAGTTCTTC.

The J gene is TRBJ1-5, the V gene TRBV5-1, with TRBD1 matching over 10 bases. V gave up 4 bases and J gave up 8 bases; unmatched junction bases: 12. The CDR3 sequence is 16 residues long. The germline V gene has CDR1 SGHRS and CDR2 YFSETQ. Here the CDR3 reads CASSPGDRGKEEPQHF. CDR3 in DNA: TGCGCCAGCAGCCCGGGGGACAGGGGTAAGGAAGAGCCCCAGCATTTT.